Sequencing of this TCR beta chain was carried out in a study of radiotherapy plus CTLA-4 blockade in lung cancer. The overall study: Disease control was seen in approximately 29% of patients, objective responses in 15% to 20%. Findings of the study overall: Blood saw expansion of tumor-derived TCR clones after radiotherapy plus ipilimumab. The best predictor of response was reported to be early blood T cell clone dynamics, with interferon-beta.

Concerning this clone: Its antigen is not known.

Germline assignment: CDR1 SGHNT and CDR2 YYREEE (reference sequence). This CDR3 has 16 residues. Trimming stripped 0 bases from V and 0 bases from J, with 9 bases between. Patients with chemo-refractory metastatic non-small-cell lung cancer received focal radiation plus CTLA-4 blockade with ipilimumab. Sequencing used immunoSEQ multiplex PCR; TCRdb keeps in-frame clones, though not all of them. This table holds over 70,000 clones, approximately 83% found once. This receptor was obtained from a human donor with non-small cell lung cancer who had a partial response to radiotherapy plus ipilimumab. The rearrangement uses TRBV5-4 and TRBJ2-2; TRBD2 might be the D (5 bases). The sample here was peripheral blood, taken from a patient treated with radiotherapy plus ipilimumab. Here the CDR3 reads CASSLARATNTGELFF. The CDR3 coding sequence is TGTGCCAGCAGCTTGGCGCGGGCGACGAACACCGGGGAGCTGTTTTTT.